The clone carrying this TCR beta chain appeared a few times. What it binds is not known. This sample is drawn from a study of CD8+ T cells in alopecia areata. Turning to the study itself: The study gave treated patients oral tofacitinib at 5 to 10 mg twice daily. Treated patients received severity scores based on the percentage of scalp area affected.

Investigators isolated RNA and reverse transcribed it into cDNA to act as the sequencing template. TCRdb's copy holds only in-frame clones and misses some; the assay was immunoSEQ multiplex PCR. Among 200,000 or so clones listed, 40% to 45% were seen once. The CDR3 has 13 amino acids. V was pared by 7 bases and J by 2 bases, with 14 bases between. The V gene's germline CDR1 is SQVTM and CDR2 ANQGSEA. Whole-study results and caveats: Numerous clones, expanded in lesions, remained in scalp and blood during tofacitinib. Patients shared TCRs less clearly than mice did, possibly for HLA-related reasons.

This sample's treatment: oral pan-JAK inhibitor, 5-10 mg twice daily. This TCR was recovered from a human donor with alopecia areata. V and J are TRBV29-1 and TRBJ1-1; D is unclear. The sample consisted of CD4+ T cells sorted from blood, taken at approximately week 36, from a patient treated with tofacitinib. DNA for the CDR3: TGCAGCGCCCTCGCCGCAGTTAACACTGAAGCTTTCTTT. This sequence encodes CSALAAVNTEAFF. Together with reference TRBV29-1 and TRBJ1-1, the CDR3 gives the full variable domain: SAVISQKPSRDICQRGTSLTIQCQVDSQVTMMFWYRQQPGQSLTLIATANQGSEATYESGFVIDKFPISRPNLTFSTLTVSNMSPEDSSIYLCSALAAVNTEAFFGQGTRLTVV.